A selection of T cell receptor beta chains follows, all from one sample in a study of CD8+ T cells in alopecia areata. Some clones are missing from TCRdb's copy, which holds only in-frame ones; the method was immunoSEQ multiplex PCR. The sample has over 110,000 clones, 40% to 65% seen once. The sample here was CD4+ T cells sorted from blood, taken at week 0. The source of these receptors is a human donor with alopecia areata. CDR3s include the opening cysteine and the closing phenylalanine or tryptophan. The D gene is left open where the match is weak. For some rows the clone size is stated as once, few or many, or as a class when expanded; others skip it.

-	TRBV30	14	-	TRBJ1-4	TGTGCCTGGAGGATGGGGGCAACTAATGAAAAACTGTTTTTT	CAWRMGATNEKLFF
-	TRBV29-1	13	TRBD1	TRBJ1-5	TGCAGCGTTGGCTGGACAGGGAATCAGCCCCAGCATTTT	CSVGWTGNQPQHF
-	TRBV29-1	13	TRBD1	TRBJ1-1	TGCAGCGCTGAGACAGGGACGAACACTGAAGCTTTCTTT	CSAETGTNTEAFF
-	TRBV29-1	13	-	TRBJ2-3	TGCAGCGTTGTTGGTCGTTTTTCGGATACGCAGTATTTT	CSVVGRFSDTQYF
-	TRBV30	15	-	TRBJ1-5	TGTGCCTGGAGTGTACTAGGGTCACCAAATCAGCCCCAGCATTTT	CAWSVLGSPNQPQHF
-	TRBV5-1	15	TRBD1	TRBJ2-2	TGCGCCAGCAGCAGAGACAGGGGCGGCACCGGGGAGCTGTTTTTT	CASSRDRGGTGELFF
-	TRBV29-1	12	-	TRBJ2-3	TGCAGCGTTGCGACTATCACAGATACGCAGTATTTT	CSVATITDTQYF
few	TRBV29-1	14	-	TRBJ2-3	TGCAGCTCGACGGGTTCTCTTAGCACAGATACGCAGTATTTT	CSSTGSLSTDTQYF
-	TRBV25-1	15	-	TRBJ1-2	TGTGCCAGCAGTGTCCGAGAGGGAACGGGCTATGGCTACACCTTC	CASSVREGTGYGYTF
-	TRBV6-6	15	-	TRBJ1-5	TGTGCCAGCGATAGCCCCGGGACATTACCTCAGCCCCAGCATTTT	CASDSPGTLPQPQHF
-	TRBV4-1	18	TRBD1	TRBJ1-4	TGCGCCAGCAGCTCTACTGACAGGGTGCTACCAACTAATGAAAAACTGTTTTTT	CASSSTDRVLPTNEKLFF
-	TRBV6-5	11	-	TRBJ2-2	TGTGCCAGCAGTCGGCTCGGGGAGCTGTTTTTT	CASSRLGELFF
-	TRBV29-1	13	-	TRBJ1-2	TGCAGCGTCCTCGGGGGGGCCCCCTATGGCTACACCTTC	CSVLGGAPYGYTF
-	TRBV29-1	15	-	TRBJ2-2	TGCAGCGTTGCGACAGTCGACCGAAGAACCGGGGAGCTGTTTTTT	CSVATVDRRTGELFF
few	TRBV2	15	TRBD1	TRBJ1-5	TGTGCCAGCAGTGCCGGGACAGGGTTCGGTCAGCCCCAGCATTTT	CASSAGTGFGQPQHF
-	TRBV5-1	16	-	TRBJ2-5	TGCGCCAGCAGCTTGGACAGGGAGGCGGGCCAAGAGACCCAGTACTTC	CASSLDREAGQETQYF
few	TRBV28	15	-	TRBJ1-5	TGTGCCAGCAGTGAAGCGGGACCGAGGATAACCCCGTTGGATTTT	CASSEAGPRITPLDF
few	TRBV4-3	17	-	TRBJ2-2	TGCGCCAGCAGCCAAGTAGCCGGGACAAAGAACACCGGGGAGCTGTTTTTT	CASSQVAGTKNTGELFF
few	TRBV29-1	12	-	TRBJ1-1	TGCAGCGTTGGCCATCCGAACACTGAAGCTTTCTTT	CSVGHPNTEAFF
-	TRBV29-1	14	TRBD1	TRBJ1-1	TGCAGCGTTAGGCCTACAGGGGCAAACACTGAAGCTTTCTTT	CSVRPTGANTEAFF
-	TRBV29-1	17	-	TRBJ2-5	TGCAGCGCTGACTCTACCGTGTATTCCGAATGGGAAGAGACCCAGTACTTC	CSADSTVYSEWEETQYF
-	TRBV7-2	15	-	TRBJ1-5	TGTGCCAGCAGCTTAGAGGCGGCAGCTGGACAGCCCCAGCATTTT	CASSLEAAAGQPQHF
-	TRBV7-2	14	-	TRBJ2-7	TGTGCCAGCAGCTTTGGCCTGGCTCCCTACGAGCAGTACTTC	CASSFGLAPYEQYF
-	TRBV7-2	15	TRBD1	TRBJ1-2	TGTGCCAGCAGCTTATCGGCAGGGGGTCTCTATGGCTACACCTTC	CASSLSAGGLYGYTF
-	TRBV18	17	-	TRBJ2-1	TGTGCCAGCTCACCGTCTTCGGGACGGGGATTAAACAATGAGCAGTTCTTC	CASSPSSGRGLNNEQFF
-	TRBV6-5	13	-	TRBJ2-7	TGTGCCAGCAGTTACATCAGCTCCTACGAGCAGTACTTC	CASSYISSYEQYF
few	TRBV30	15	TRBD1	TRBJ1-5	TGTGCCTGGAGCGGACAGGGGGCAAGCAATCAGCCCCAGCATTTT	CAWSGQGASNQPQHF
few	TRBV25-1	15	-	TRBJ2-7	TGTGCCAGCAGTGATGGACTCCCCACGCTCCACGAGCAGTACTTC	CASSDGLPTLHEQYF
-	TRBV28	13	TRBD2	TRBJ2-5	TGTGCCAGCAGTTTGGGGGGGATGGAGACCCAGTACTTC	CASSLGGMETQYF
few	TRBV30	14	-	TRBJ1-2	TGTGCCTGGAGTGCCCCCGGACGGCACTATGGCTACACCTTC	CAWSAPGRHYGYTF
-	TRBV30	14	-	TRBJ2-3	TGTGCCTGGAGTGTAGGACAGATCACAGATACGCAGTATTTT	CAWSVGQITDTQYF
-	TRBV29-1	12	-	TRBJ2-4	TGCAGCGTTGAACCTAGCGTAAACATTCAGTACTTC	CSVEPSVNIQYF
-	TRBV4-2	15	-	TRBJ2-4	TGTGCCAGCGGCGAGTCGGAGCCGGCCAAAAACATTCAGTACTTC	CASGESEPAKNIQYF
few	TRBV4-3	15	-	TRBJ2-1	TGCGCCAGCAGCTCCGAAGCGGCGTCCTACAATGAGCAGTTCTTC	CASSSEAASYNEQFF
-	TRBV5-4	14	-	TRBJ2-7	TGTGCCAGCAGCTTGTCCGGGAGAGGTAACGAGCAGTACTTC	CASSLSGRGNEQYF
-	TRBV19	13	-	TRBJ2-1	TGTGCCAGTAGTTCATTAGGGGGCAATGAGCAGTTCTTC	CASSSLGGNEQFF
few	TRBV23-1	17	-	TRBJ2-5	TGCGCCAGCAGTCAGGGGACCTGTGGATCAGGGGAAGAGACCCAGTACTTC	CASSQGTCGSGEETQYF
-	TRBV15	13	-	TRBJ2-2	TGTGCCACCACGTTAAGTAACACCGGGGAGCTGTTTTTT	CATTLSNTGELFF
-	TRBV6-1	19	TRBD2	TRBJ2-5	TGTGCCAGCAGTGAAGGGGCGGGACTAGCGGGAGTATCACTGGAGACCCAGTACTTC	CASSEGAGLAGVSLETQYF
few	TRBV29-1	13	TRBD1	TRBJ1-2	TGCAGCGTGGGGACAGGGGGCGGTCATGGCTACACCTTC	CSVGTGGGHGYTF
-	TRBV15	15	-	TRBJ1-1	TGTGCCACCAGCAGAGATAACCAGGGGACCACTGAAGCTTTCTTT	CATSRDNQGTTEAFF
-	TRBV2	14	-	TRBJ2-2	TGTGCCAGCAGCGACAGGTCCCCGACCGGGGAGCTGTTTTTT	CASSDRSPTGELFF
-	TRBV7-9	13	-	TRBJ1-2	TGTGCCAGCAGCCCGGAGGTGGGTAGTGGCTACACCTTC	CASSPEVGSGYTF
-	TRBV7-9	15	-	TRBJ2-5	TGTGCCAGCAGCTTAGGGGCAGGCTCGGGAGAGACCCAGTACTTC	CASSLGAGSGETQYF
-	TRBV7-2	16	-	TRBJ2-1	TGTGCCAGCAGCCCAGGAGGGGAGCCCTCCCTTAATGAGCAGTTCTTC	CASSPGGEPSLNEQFF
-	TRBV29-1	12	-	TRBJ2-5	TGCAGCGTTGAGACAGGAGGAGAGACCCAGTACTTC	CSVETGGETQYF